This TCR beta chain was found in a study of T-cell reconstitution after alpha-beta-depleted transplantation in children. V was shortened by 4 bases and J by 3 bases, with 13 bases between the two germline ends. This CDR3 contains 14 residues. Preparation of the TCRbeta library was carried out with unique molecular identifiers. TCRdb recomputed calls from the PCR reads with MiXCR, one row per CDR3 protein. The repertoire has 450,000 to 700,000 distinct CDR3 sequences, 25% to 30% of them found once; the top ten carry about 35%. Specimen: PBMCs, collected before TCRalphabeta/CD19-depleted stem cell transplant. The sequence was collected from a boy under two years old with Wiskott-Aldrich syndrome, due to receive a stem cell transplant. The chain carries TRBV12-3 or TRBV12-4 and TRBJ2-7, with TRBD1 as a possible D gene (6 bases). The CDR3 loop reads CASSSHSRGYEQYF. The CDR3 nucleotides read TGTGCCAGCAGTTCACATAGCAGGGGCTACGAGCAGTACTTC.